A selection of T cell receptor beta chains follows, all from one sample in a study of identical twins. TCRdb processed the 5' RACE reads anew with MiXCR; each CDR3 protein has one entry. The sample consists of under 250,000 distinct CDR3 sequences, around a tenth of them appearing once. Material: memory (CD45RO+) T cells sorted from blood. These receptors were collected from a young woman in good health. The CDR3 runs from the conserved cysteine through the conserved F or W. Expanded clones get a size class; other rows say once, few or many, or leave the size out.

v_gene	j_gene	abundance	CDR3aa
TRBV7-2	TRBJ1-2	.	CASSLGNSGLGGYTF
TRBV5-1	TRBJ2-1	many	CASSPTFNSYNEQFF
TRBV2	TRBJ2-5	few	CASRMGSQETQYF
TRBV5-6	TRBJ2-5	few	CASSSSGSQETQYF
TRBV3-1	TRBJ2-2	many	CASSHGVNTGELFF
TRBV19	TRBJ1-5	.	CASSAGTAFYQPQHF
TRBV20-1	TRBJ2-5	.	CSARDAVGNQETQYF
TRBV6-4	TRBJ2-3	many	CASSDGLATDTQYF
TRBV13	TRBJ2-3	few	CASSFPRAGGIDTQYF
TRBV6-2/TRBV6-3	TRBJ2-7	few	CASSYSNRAVRYF
TRBV6-5	TRBJ2-3	few	CASSYSSLLPDTQYF
TRBV12-3/TRBV12-4	TRBJ1-4	many	CASRREAVAEKLFF
TRBV20-1	TRBJ2-1	.	CSAREYRTGNNEQFF
TRBV9	TRBJ2-2	.	CASSVVDGELFF
TRBV5-1	TRBJ2-3	few	CASSLVASGVSTDTQYF
TRBV6-6	TRBJ2-7	.	CASSYPGQYEQYF
TRBV12-3/TRBV12-4	TRBJ1-2	.	CASSGGTDGYTF
TRBV20-1	TRBJ2-3	few	CSASNPLSTSSDTQYF
TRBV7-2	TRBJ2-1	.	CASSSRLQGSSYNEQFF
TRBV6-2/TRBV6-3	TRBJ2-2	many	CASSNSGTSGGETGELFF
TRBV6-5	TRBJ1-3	few	CASSYGAVSGNTIYF
TRBV3-1	TRBJ2-2	few	CASSQQGTGELFF
TRBV12-3/TRBV12-4	TRBJ1-2	.	CASRLDRVHTF
TRBV20-1	TRBJ2-1	.	CSARVGGSVDEQFF
TRBV3-1	TRBJ2-7	few	CASSQQGRMTYEQYF
TRBV6-7	TRBJ2-1	.	CASSTGTVSYNEQFF
TRBV20-1	TRBJ2-3	.	CSARVWGGETDTQYF
TRBV29-1	TRBJ2-5	few	CSVRGQGRETQYF
TRBV24-1	TRBJ2-2	few	CATSGTSGRNTGELFF
TRBV20-1	TRBJ2-5	few	CSAPGGDPKRTQYF
TRBV5-6	TRBJ1-4	.	CASSAVLDEKLFF
TRBV12-3/TRBV12-4	TRBJ1-1	many	CASSKYTEAFF
TRBV5-1	TRBJ2-7	many	CASSLSDEQYF
TRBV6-5	TRBJ2-1	.	CASSYSGFYNEQFF
TRBV6-5	TRBJ2-3	few	CASSYWSGTSTDTQYF
TRBV5-1	TRBJ1-1	many	CASSLNRDREAFF
TRBV25-1	TRBJ1-4	few	CASNGGALAGKLFF
TRBV7-9	TRBJ1-2	.	CASRLQAAANYGYTF
TRBV20-1	TRBJ1-1	many	CSASPTGMNTEAFF
TRBV5-1	TRBJ2-1	few	CASSILAGAPSAMFF
TRBV24-1	TRBJ2-7	many	CAPYRDFYSYEQYF
TRBV12-3/TRBV12-4	TRBJ2-1	many	CASSLAGAGPYNEQFF
TRBV12-3/TRBV12-4	TRBJ2-6	.	CASILSLGANVLTF
TRBV5-1	TRBJ1-1	.	CASSPGRARDTEAFF
TRBV15	TRBJ2-3	.	CATSRAAGDTQYF
TRBV5-1	TRBJ2-3	many	CASSVSTSGGQDTQYF
TRBV29-1	TRBJ2-5	.	CSVTGIGETQYF
TRBV20-1	TRBJ2-1	.	CSALAYPYNEQFF
TRBV12-3/TRBV12-4	TRBJ2-5	many	CASSTSGPKNQETQYF
TRBV24-1	TRBJ2-3	.	CATSDSRQGGDTQYF
TRBV5-6	TRBJ1-1	many	CASSFGRKEAFF
TRBV9	TRBJ2-5	.	CASSDRDRAETQYF
TRBV20-1	TRBJ2-3	few	CSAGKGRGVTDTQYF